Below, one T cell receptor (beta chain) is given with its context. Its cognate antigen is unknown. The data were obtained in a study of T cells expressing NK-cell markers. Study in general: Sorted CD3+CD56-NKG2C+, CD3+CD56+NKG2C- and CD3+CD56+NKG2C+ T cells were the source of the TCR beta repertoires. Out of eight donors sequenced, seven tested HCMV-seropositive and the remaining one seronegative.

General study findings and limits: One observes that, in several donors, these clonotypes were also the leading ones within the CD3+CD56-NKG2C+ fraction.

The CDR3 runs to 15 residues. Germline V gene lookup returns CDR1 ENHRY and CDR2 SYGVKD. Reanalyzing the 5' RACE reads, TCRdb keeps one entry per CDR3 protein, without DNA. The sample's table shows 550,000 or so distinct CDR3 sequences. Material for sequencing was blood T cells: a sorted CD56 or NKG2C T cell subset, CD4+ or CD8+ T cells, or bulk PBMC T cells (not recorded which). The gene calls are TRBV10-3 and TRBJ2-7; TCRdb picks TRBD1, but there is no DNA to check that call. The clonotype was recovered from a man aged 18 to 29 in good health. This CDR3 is CAISETDRSNYEQYF.